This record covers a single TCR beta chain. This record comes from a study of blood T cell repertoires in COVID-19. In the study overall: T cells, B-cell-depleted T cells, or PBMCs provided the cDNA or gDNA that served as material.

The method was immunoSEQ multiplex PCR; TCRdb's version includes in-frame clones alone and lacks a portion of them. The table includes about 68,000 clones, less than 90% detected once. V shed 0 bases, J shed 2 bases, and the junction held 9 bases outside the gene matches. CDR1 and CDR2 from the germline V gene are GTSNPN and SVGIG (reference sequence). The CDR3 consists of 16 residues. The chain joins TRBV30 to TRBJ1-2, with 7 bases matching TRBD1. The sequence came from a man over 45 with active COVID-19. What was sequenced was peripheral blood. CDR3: CAWSVGFGRGNYGYTF. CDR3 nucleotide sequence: TGTGCCTGGAGTGTAGGTTTTGGCAGGGGGAACTATGGCTACACCTTC.